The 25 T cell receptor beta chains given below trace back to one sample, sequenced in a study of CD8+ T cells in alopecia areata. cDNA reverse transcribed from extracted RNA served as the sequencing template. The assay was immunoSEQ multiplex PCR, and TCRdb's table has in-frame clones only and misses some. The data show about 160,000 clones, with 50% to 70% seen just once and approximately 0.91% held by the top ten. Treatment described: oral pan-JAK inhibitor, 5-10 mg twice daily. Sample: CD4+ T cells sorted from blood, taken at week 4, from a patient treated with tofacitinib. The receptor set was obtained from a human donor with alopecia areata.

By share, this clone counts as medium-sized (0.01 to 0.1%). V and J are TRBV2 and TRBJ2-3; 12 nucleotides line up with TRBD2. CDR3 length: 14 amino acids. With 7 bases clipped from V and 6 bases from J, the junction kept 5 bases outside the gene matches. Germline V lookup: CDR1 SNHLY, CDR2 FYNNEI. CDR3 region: CASMGGLAGDTQYF. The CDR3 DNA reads TGTGCCAGCATGGGCGGACTAGCGGGGGATACGCAGTATTTT.

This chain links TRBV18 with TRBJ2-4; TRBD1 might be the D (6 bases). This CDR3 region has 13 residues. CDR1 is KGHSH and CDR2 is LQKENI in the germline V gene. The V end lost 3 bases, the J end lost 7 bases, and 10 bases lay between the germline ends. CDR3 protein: CASSPDSQNIQYF. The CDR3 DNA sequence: TGTGCCAGCTCACCGGACAGTCAGAACATTCAGTACTTC.

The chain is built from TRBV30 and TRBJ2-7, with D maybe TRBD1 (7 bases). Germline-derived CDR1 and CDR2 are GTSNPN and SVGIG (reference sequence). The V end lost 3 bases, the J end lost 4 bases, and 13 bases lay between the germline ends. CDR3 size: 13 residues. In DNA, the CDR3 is TGTGCCTGGAGCGCGGGACAGAGATACGAGCAGTACTTC. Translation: CAWSAGQRYEQYF.

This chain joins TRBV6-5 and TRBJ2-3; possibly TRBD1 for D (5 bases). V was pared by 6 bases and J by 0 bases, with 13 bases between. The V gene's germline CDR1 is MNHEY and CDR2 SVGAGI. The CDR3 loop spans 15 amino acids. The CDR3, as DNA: TGTGCCAGCAGGCTGACAGCATCTAGCACAGATACGCAGTATTTT. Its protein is CASRLTASSTDTQYF.

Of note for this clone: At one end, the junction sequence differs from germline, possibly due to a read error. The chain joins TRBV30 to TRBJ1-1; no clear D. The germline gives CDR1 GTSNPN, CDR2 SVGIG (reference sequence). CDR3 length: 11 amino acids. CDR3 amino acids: CAGRARVEAFF. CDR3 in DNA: TGTGCCGGGAGGGCTAGAGTCGAAGCTTTCTTT.

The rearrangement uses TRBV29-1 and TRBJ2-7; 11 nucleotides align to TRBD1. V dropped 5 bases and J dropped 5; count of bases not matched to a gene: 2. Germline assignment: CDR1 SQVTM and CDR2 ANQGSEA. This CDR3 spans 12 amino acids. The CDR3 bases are TGCAGCGTTCTGGACAGGGGGCACGAGCAGTACTTC. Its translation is CSVLDRGHEQYF.

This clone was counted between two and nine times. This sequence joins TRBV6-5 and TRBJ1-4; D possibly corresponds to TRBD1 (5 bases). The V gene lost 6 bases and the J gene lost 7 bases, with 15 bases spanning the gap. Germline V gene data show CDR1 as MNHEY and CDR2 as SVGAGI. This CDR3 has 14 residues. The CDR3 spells CASRQSGRSEKLFF. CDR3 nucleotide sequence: TGTGCCAGCAGACAGTCGGGACGTAGTGAAAAACTGTTTTTT.

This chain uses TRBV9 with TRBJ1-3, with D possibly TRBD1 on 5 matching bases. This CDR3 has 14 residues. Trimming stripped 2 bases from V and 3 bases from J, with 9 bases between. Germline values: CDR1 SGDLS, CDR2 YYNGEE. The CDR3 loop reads CASSVSGNGNTIYF. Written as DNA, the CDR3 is TGTGCCAGCAGCGTGTCAGGGAATGGAAACACCATATATTTT. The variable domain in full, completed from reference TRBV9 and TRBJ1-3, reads DSGVTQTPKHLITATGQRVTLRCSPRSGDLSVYWYQQSLDQGLQFLIQYYNGEERAKGNILERFSAQQFPDLHSELNLSSLELGDSALYFCASSVSGNGNTIYFGEGSWLTVV.

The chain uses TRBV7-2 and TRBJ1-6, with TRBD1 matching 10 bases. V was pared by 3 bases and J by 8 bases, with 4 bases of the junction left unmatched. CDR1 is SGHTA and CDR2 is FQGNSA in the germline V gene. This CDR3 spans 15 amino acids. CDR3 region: CASSFYGQGDSPLHF. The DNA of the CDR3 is TGTGCCAGCAGCTTTTATGGACAGGGGGATTCACCCCTCCACTTT.

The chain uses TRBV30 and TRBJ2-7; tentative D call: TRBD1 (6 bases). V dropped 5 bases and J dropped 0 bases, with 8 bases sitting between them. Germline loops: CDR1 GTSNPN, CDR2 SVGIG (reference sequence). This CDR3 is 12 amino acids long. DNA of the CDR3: TGTGCCTGGGGACAGAGCTCCTACGAGCAGTACTTC. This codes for CAWGQSSYEQYF.

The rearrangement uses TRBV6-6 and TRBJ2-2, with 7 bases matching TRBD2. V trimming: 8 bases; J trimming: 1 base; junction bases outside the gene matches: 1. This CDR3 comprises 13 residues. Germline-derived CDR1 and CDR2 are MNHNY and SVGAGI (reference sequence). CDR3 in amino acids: CASGLVNTGELFF. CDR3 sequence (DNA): TGTGCCAGCGGACTAGTGAACACCGGGGAGCTGTTTTTT.

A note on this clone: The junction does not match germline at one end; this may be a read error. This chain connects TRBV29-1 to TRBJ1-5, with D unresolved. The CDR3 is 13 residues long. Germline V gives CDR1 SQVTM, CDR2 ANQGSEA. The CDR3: CSVKDAGDQPQHF. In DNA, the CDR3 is TGCAGCGTTAAAGACGCTGGGGATCAGCCCCAGCATTTT.

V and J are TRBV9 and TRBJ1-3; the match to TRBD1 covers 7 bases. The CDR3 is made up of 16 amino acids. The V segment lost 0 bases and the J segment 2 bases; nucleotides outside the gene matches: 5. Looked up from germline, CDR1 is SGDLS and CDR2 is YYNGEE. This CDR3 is CASSVGETGPGNTIYF. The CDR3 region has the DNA TGTGCCAGCAGCGTAGGAGAGACAGGGCCTGGAAACACCATATATTTT.

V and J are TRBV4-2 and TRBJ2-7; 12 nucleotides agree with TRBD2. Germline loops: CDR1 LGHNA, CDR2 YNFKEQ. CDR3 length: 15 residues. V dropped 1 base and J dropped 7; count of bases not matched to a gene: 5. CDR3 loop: CASSQVTSGGGEQYF. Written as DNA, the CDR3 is TGTGCCAGCAGCCAAGTGACTAGCGGGGGAGGTGAGCAGTACTTC.

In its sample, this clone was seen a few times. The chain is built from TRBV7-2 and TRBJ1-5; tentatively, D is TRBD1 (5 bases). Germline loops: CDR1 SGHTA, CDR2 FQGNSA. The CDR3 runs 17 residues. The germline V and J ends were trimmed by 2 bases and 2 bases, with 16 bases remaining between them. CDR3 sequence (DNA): TGTGCCAGCAGCTTAAACGCCAGGGAAATGGGCAATCAGCCCCAGCATTTT. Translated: CASSLNAREMGNQPQHF. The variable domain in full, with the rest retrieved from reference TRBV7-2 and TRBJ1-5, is GAGVSQSPSNKVTEKGKDVELRCDPISGHTALYWYRQSLGQGLEFLIYFQGNSAPDKSGLPSDRFSAERTGGSVSTLTIQRTQQEDSAVYLCASSLNAREMGNQPQHFGDGTRLSIL.

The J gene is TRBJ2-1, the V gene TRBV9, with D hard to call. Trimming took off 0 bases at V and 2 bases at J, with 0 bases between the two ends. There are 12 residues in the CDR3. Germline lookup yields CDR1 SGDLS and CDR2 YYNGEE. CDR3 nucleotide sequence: TGTGCCAGCAGCGTAGCCTACAATGAGCAGTTCTTC. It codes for CASSVAYNEQFF.

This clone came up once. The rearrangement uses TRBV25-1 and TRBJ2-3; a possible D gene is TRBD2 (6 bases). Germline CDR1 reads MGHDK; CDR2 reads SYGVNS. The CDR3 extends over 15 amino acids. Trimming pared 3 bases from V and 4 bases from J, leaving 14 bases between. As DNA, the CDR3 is TGTGCCAGCAGTGATATTAGCGGTCCGTCAGATACGCAGTATTTT. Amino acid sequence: CASSDISGPSDTQYF.

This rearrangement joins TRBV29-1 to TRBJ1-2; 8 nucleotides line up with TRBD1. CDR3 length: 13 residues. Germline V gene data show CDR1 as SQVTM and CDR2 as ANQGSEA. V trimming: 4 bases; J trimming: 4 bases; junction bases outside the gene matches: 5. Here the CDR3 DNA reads TGCAGCGTTGCAAAGACAGGGGCCTATGGCTACACCTTC. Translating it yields CSVAKTGAYGYTF. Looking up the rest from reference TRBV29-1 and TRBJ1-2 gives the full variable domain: SAVISQKPSRDICQRGTSLTIQCQVDSQVTMMFWYRQQPGQSLTLIATANQGSEATYESGFVIDKFPISRPNLTFSTLTVSNMSPEDSSIYLCSVAKTGAYGYTFGSGTRLTVV.

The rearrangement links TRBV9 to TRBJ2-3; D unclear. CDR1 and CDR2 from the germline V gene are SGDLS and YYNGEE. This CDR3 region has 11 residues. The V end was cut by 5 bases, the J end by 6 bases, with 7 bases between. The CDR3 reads CASRAGDTQYF. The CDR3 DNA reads TGTGCCAGCAGGGCCGGTGATACGCAGTATTTT.

The CDR3 reads CSVGGSSGANVLTF. DNA of the CDR3: TGCAGCGTAGGAGGAAGCTCTGGGGCCAACGTCCTGACTTTC. V is TRBV29-1 and J is TRBJ2-6; perhaps TRBD2 as D (5 bases). This CDR3 is built from 14 residues. V lost 6 bases and J lost 0, with 9 bases in between. CDR1 and CDR2 from the germline V gene are SQVTM and ANQGSEA.

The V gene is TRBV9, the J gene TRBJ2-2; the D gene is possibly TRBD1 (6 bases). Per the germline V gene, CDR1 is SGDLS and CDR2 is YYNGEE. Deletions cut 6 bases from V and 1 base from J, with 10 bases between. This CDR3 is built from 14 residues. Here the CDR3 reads CASNIQGNTGELFF. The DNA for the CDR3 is TGTGCCAGCAACATACAGGGGAACACCGGGGAGCTGTTTTTT.

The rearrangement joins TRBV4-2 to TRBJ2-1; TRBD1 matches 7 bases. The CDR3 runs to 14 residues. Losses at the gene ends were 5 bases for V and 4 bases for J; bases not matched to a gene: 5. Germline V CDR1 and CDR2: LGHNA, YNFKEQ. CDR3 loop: CASSVRDRYNEQFF. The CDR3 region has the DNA TGTGCCAGCAGCGTGAGGGACAGATACAATGAGCAGTTCTTC.

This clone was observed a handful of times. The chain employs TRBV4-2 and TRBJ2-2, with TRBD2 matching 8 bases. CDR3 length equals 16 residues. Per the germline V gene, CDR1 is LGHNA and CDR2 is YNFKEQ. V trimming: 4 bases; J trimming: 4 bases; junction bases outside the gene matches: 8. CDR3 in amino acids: CASSPTGAGGTGELFF. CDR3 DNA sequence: TGTGCCAGCAGCCCTACCGGGGCGGGGGGCACCGGGGAGCTGTTTTTT.

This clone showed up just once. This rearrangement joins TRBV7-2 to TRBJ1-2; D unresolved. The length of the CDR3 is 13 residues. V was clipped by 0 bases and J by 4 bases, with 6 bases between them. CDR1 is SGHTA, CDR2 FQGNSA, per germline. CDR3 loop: CASSLAYFYGYTF. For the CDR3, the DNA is TGTGCCAGCAGCTTAGCGTACTTCTATGGCTACACCTTC.

The CDR3 sequence is CASSRTVAEETQYF. CDR3 DNA: TGTGCCAGCAGCCGAACGGTCGCAGAAGAGACCCAGTACTTC. This chain uses TRBV11-2 with TRBJ2-5; no clear D. The CDR3 extends over 14 amino acids. The germline V gene has CDR1 SGHAT and CDR2 FQNNGV. Between the trimmed V and J ends, which lost 5 bases and 3 bases, there was a span of 13 bases.